This T cell receptor (beta chain) was sequenced during a study of blood T cell repertoires in COVID-19 (dated by TCRdb to about 2020). For the wider study: Samples from collaborators originated in the United States, Italy and Spain and spanned both the acute and convalescent phases of COVID-19. Where available, HLA class I and class II types were obtained from metadata supplied by the sample provider rather than from assay-based typing. The prospective study material was composed of cDNA or gDNA derived from T cells, B-cell-depleted T cells, or PBMCs. Sample metadata almost always included a de-identified subject ID, COVID-19 status, age in years and sex. The samples were drawn from the first 160 participants of the ongoing ImmuneRACE study and from 1,254 subjects provided by 6 global collaborators. The repertoires were released in a freely available public database intended as a resource for research on the immune response to SARS-CoV-2. Deeply sampled blood TCRbeta repertoires from subjects exposed to, actively infected with, or recovered from COVID-19 were included in the dataset. Broader findings and caveats from the paper: How much clinical and demographic metadata was included differed by source and by participant, and the metadata was provided uncurated.

For this clone: What this receptor recognizes is not known. Base qualities were left out, and no much larger clone turns up one base away. The sample holds other DNA sequences that translate to the same CDR3.

One collaborating source in Seattle enrolled patients while the patients were actively infected and followed the patients over time throughout the course of disease. Each collaborating institution followed its own protocols to collect whole blood in K2EDTA tubes. For TCRbeta analysis, collaborator samples were shipped as frozen whole blood, as isolated PBMCs, or as DNA extracted from either sample type. The junction carries 2 bases between V and J, which are trimmed by 4 bases and 1 base respectively. CDR1 and CDR2, per the germline V gene, are MDHEN and SYDVKM. Spanning cysteine to phenylalanine, the CDR3 consists of 11 amino acids. CDR3 DNA is the only sequence kept; it has 33 bases, read in frame from the first base. TCRbeta CDR3 regions were amplified from genomic DNA using the immunoSEQ Assay, a bias-controlled multiplex PCR. On the study's bioinformatics: The number of nucleated cells in each sample was estimated from the amplification of reference gene primers within the assay. To quantify the absolute abundance of each unique TCRbeta CDR3 rearrangement, sequence reads were collapsed and filtered. For each sample, productive Simpson clonality was calculated as the square root of Simpson's diversity index across productive rearrangements. TCRdb mirrors the immuneACCESS table, restricted to in-frame sequences. Some clones are absent from its copies; in checked studies, under half trace to an unresolved V gene, and the reason for the others is unknown. D and trimming were read from the DNA, whereas the V and J calls and clone size are those reported in that table. For this sample the table gives roughly 260,000 clones, of which around nine tenths were detected only once. The ten top clones hold approximately 10% of the sample.

The sample consisted of peripheral blood. The V and J genes are TRBV28 and TRBJ2-7, with the D gene not clear enough to name. The sequence was obtained from a woman in her twenties or thirties with COVID-19, enrolled during active disease. The sequence in DNA is TGTGCCAGCAGTTCGTCCTACGAGCAGTACTTC. This translates into CASSSSYEQYF.